A selection of T cell receptor beta chains follows, all from one sample in a study of T cell repertoires in cytomegalovirus infection. TCRdb reprocessed the reads via MiXCR and lists one record per CDR3 protein. The data contain 140,000 to 150,000 distinct CDR3 sequences, more than 30% of them singletons. Their specific antigens are unknown. The sequences come from CD8+ T cells from cultured PBMCs, collected from culture after CMV antigen stimulation. The origin of the receptors is a human donor in good health (CMV status not recorded). Some clones in this sample may be carry-over from other donors' samples. CDR3s include the opening cysteine and the closing phenylalanine or tryptophan. D genes are given only for firm matches. Clone size, where shown, is once, few, many, or a class for clones that have expanded.

V: TRBV6-5; D: .; J: TRBJ2-3; size: few; DNA: TGTGCCAGCAGTTACTCCTCAACCAGGGCAGATACGCAGTATTTT; CDR3: CASSYSSTRADTQYF
V: TRBV19; D: TRBD1; J: TRBJ1-3; size: .; DNA: TGTGCCAGTAGTATTGCCGTCGCAGGGGGCTCTGGAAACACCATATATTTT; CDR3: CASSIAVAGGSGNTIYF
V: TRBV11-1; D: TRBD2; J: TRBJ2-7; size: .; DNA: TGTGCCAGCAGCTTAGGGCGACTAGCGGGGTTCTACGAGCAGTACTTC; CDR3: CASSLGRLAGFYEQYF
V: TRBV6-1; D: .; J: TRBJ2-7; size: .; DNA: TGTGCCAGCAGTGAAGGAACTATTCCCTACGAGCAGTACTTC; CDR3: CASSEGTIPYEQYF
V: TRBV11-2; D: .; J: TRBJ2-7; size: .; DNA: TGTGCCAGCAGCTTAGTCGGTATTTCCTACGAGCAGTACTTC; CDR3: CASSLVGISYEQYF
V: TRBV6-4; D: .; J: TRBJ1-1; size: .; DNA: TGTGCCAGCAGTTACAGGGAGGGGACTGAAGCTTTCTTT; CDR3: CASSYREGTEAFF
V: TRBV7-9; D: .; J: TRBJ1-2; size: .; DNA: TGTGCCAGCAGCCCCGGAAGGGGCTATGGCTACACCTTC; CDR3: CASSPGRGYGYTF
V: TRBV27; D: .; J: TRBJ2-5; size: few; DNA: TGTGCCAGCAGTTTAGCGCAACCTCAAGAGACCCAGTACTTC; CDR3: CASSLAQPQETQYF
V: TRBV7-2; D: .; J: TRBJ2-7; size: many; DNA: TGTGCCAGCAGCTTAGCGCCCAGGGATAACGAGCAGTACTTC; CDR3: CASSLAPRDNEQYF
V: TRBV7-6; D: .; J: TRBJ2-1; size: .; DNA: TGTGCCAGCAGCTTATGGCAGGGGCAGACCAATGAGCAGTTCTTC; CDR3: CASSLWQGQTNEQFF
V: TRBV3-1; D: .; J: TRBJ2-6; size: .; DNA: TGTGCCAGCAGCCAAGATAGCTCTGGGGCCAACGTCCTGACTTTC; CDR3: CASSQDSSGANVLTF
V: TRBV4-2; D: .; J: TRBJ1-6; size: .; DNA: TGTGCCAGCAGCCAAGAATCGGCAGGGTTCGCCGATTCACCCCTCCACTTT; CDR3: CASSQESAGFADSPLHF
V: TRBV7-2; D: TRBD2; J: TRBJ2-3; size: many; DNA: TGTGCCAGCAGCCCCCGTTTCGGGGGGAGCACAGATACGCAGTATTTT; CDR3: CASSPRFGGSTDTQYF
V: TRBV11-2; D: .; J: TRBJ2-1; size: .; DNA: TGTGCCAGCAGCTTAGATCACCGGTGGAGGAATGAGCAGTTCTTC; CDR3: CASSLDHRWRNEQFF
V: TRBV12-3/TRBV12-4; D: TRBD1; J: TRBJ2-7; size: .; DNA: TGTGCCAGCAGTTTAGAACAGGGGGCCTACGAGCAGTACTTC; CDR3: CASSLEQGAYEQYF
V: TRBV7-2; D: .; J: TRBJ1-1; size: .; DNA: TGTGCCAGCACCCCTCTCCGGAACACTGAAGCTTTCTTT; CDR3: CASTPLRNTEAFF
V: TRBV9; D: .; J: TRBJ2-7; size: few; DNA: TGTGCCAGCAGCGTAAGCCGGGCCCGGAGGAGCTACGAGCAGTACTTC; CDR3: CASSVSRARRSYEQYF
V: TRBV7-9; D: TRBD1; J: TRBJ2-7; size: few; DNA: TGTGCCAGCAGCATTGGACAGGGGGCCTTAGACGAGCAGTACTTC; CDR3: CASSIGQGALDEQYF
V: TRBV7-6; D: .; J: TRBJ2-5; size: .; DNA: TGTTCCAGCAGCCAAAATGGACAGAGCGTGTGGGAGACCCAGTACTTC; CDR3: CSSSQNGQSVWETQYF
V: TRBV11-1; D: .; J: TRBJ2-2; size: .; DNA: TGTGCCAGCAAGGGACTCATGAACACCGGGGAGCTGTTTTTT; CDR3: CASKGLMNTGELFF
V: TRBV12-3/TRBV12-4; D: .; J: TRBJ2-5; size: .; DNA: TGTGCCAGCAGTTTGGAGCCGTTCCAAGAGACCCAGTACTTC; CDR3: CASSLEPFQETQYF
V: TRBV12-3/TRBV12-4; D: .; J: TRBJ2-7; size: .; DNA: TGTGCCAGCAGTTTAGAGGTCCGAGAGCAGTACTTC; CDR3: CASSLEVREQYF
V: TRBV28; D: TRBD1; J: TRBJ1-6; size: few; DNA: TGTGCCAGCACTTCAACCGGACAGGGGATGGGTAATTCACCCCTCCACTTT; CDR3: CASTSTGQGMGNSPLHF
V: TRBV2; D: .; J: TRBJ1-4; size: .; DNA: TGTGCCAGCAGACACAGGGTCGAGGAAAAACTGTTTTTT; CDR3: CASRHRVEEKLFF
V: TRBV27; D: TRBD2; J: TRBJ2-7; size: .; DNA: TGTGCCAGCAGTTTATTCACTAGCGGGAAGTACGAGCAGTACTTC; CDR3: CASSLFTSGKYEQYF
V: TRBV12-3/TRBV12-4; D: .; J: TRBJ1-2; size: .; DNA: TGTGCCAGCAGTTTTGCAGGGGACTATGGCTACACCTTC; CDR3: CASSFAGDYGYTF
V: TRBV6-6; D: .; J: TRBJ1-4; size: .; DNA: TGTGCCAGCAGTTACTCGCAGGCAACTAATGAAAAACTGTTTTTT; CDR3: CASSYSQATNEKLFF
V: TRBV9; D: .; J: TRBJ1-2; size: few; DNA: TGTGCCAGCAGCGGGCTCTTGACCGTCTCGCTAAGGGGCTACACCTTC; CDR3: CASSGLLTVSLRGYTF
V: TRBV9; D: TRBD1; J: TRBJ1-2; size: .; DNA: TGTGCCAGCAGCGGGGGGTCGGCAGGGGGCTATGGCTACACCTTC; CDR3: CASSGGSAGGYGYTF
V: TRBV7-9; D: TRBD2; J: TRBJ2-1; size: .; DNA: TGTGCCAGCAGCTTCCGGGACGGGGGGATCAATGAGCAGTTCTTC; CDR3: CASSFRDGGINEQFF
V: TRBV7-6; D: .; J: TRBJ2-1; size: many; DNA: TGTGCCAGCAGCTTAGATAGACAGGAGCTAGGCAATGAGCAGTTCTTC; CDR3: CASSLDRQELGNEQFF
V: TRBV12-5; D: .; J: TRBJ2-1; size: .; DNA: TGTGCTAGTGGTTTGGTATCAGGGAGCTCCTACAATGAGCAGTTCTTC; CDR3: CASGLVSGSSYNEQFF
V: TRBV7-8; D: .; J: TRBJ1-1; size: few; DNA: TGTGCCAGCAGCTCCGAGGAGGGCACTGAAGCTTTCTTT; CDR3: CASSSEEGTEAFF
V: TRBV7-8; D: TRBD2; J: TRBJ2-3; size: .; DNA: TGTGCCAGCAGCCCCCCCGGGCTAGCGGGGGGACCTAGCACAGATACGCAGTATTTT; CDR3: CASSPPGLAGGPSTDTQYF
V: TRBV4-1; D: TRBD1; J: TRBJ2-7; size: .; DNA: TGCGCCAGCAGCCAAAATACAGGGGTCTTCTACGAGCAGTACTTC; CDR3: CASSQNTGVFYEQYF
V: TRBV7-6; D: .; J: TRBJ2-7; size: .; DNA: TGTGCCAGCAGCCCGTCCCCAGCCTACGAGCAGTACTTC; CDR3: CASSPSPAYEQYF
V: TRBV6-1; D: TRBD1; J: TRBJ1-1; size: few; DNA: TGTGCCAGCAGTTCCCAGGGGGGGCACACTGAAGCTTTCTTT; CDR3: CASSSQGGHTEAFF
V: TRBV6-8; D: .; J: TRBJ1-1; size: .; DNA: TGTGCCAGCAGTACCCACTGGGCCACTGAAGCTTTCTTT; CDR3: CASSTHWATEAFF
V: TRBV10-2; D: .; J: TRBJ1-5; size: many; DNA: TGCGCCAGCACTAAGGGACCCGGGGCTCAGCCCCAGCATTTT; CDR3: CASTKGPGAQPQHF
V: TRBV5-6; D: .; J: TRBJ1-5; size: many; DNA: TGTGCCAGCAGCTACTACGGACAGCCCCAGCATTTT; CDR3: CASSYYGQPQHF
V: TRBV20-1; D: .; J: TRBJ2-7; size: .; DNA: TGCAGTGCTAACTTGGAGGGACGGACCTACGAGCAGTACTTC; CDR3: CSANLEGRTYEQYF
V: TRBV7-9; D: .; J: TRBJ1-2; size: few; DNA: TGTGCCAGCAGCTTCCCCTCACAGGGCTTAGAGGGCTACACCTTC; CDR3: CASSFPSQGLEGYTF
V: TRBV29-1; D: TRBD1; J: TRBJ1-2; size: .; DNA: TGCAGCGTTGAGGGGGGACAGGCGGAGTACTATGGCTACACCTTC; CDR3: CSVEGGQAEYYGYTF
V: TRBV7-9; D: .; J: TRBJ1-3; size: .; DNA: TGTGCCAGCAGCTTAACAGGGACGGACACCATATATTTT; CDR3: CASSLTGTDTIYF
V: TRBV2; D: .; J: TRBJ2-5; size: few; DNA: TGTGCCAGCAGTGAAGCGCTAGGGCCTGAGACCCAGTACTTC; CDR3: CASSEALGPETQYF
V: TRBV12-3/TRBV12-4; D: TRBD2; J: TRBJ2-2; size: many; DNA: TGTGCCAGCAGCTCCGGACTAGCGAAGAACACCGGGGAGCTGTTTTTT; CDR3: CASSSGLAKNTGELFF
V: TRBV6-2/TRBV6-3; D: TRBD1; J: TRBJ1-1; size: .; DNA: TGTGCCAGCAGACCAGGACAGGGAAATGAAGCTTTCTTT; CDR3: CASRPGQGNEAFF
V: TRBV6-2/TRBV6-3; D: .; J: TRBJ2-6; size: many; DNA: TGTGCCAGCAGTTACGACTCGGCGAACAGGGCCAACGTCCTGACTTTC; CDR3: CASSYDSANRANVLTF
V: TRBV20-1; D: .; J: TRBJ1-5; size: once; DNA: TGCAGTGCGATCGTGGCCACAGGGATGCCTCAGCCCCAGCATTTT; CDR3: CSAIVATGMPQPQHF
V: TRBV2; D: TRBD1; J: TRBJ1-1; size: .; DNA: TGTGCCAGCAATATTGACAGGGGCACTGAAGCTTTCTTT; CDR3: CASNIDRGTEAFF
V: TRBV27; D: TRBD2; J: TRBJ2-7; size: .; DNA: TGTGCCAGTGGGACTAGCTCAGTCCTCGAGCAGTACTTC; CDR3: CASGTSSVLEQYF
V: TRBV7-6; D: TRBD2; J: TRBJ2-1; size: many; DNA: TGTGCCAGCAGCCACAATTTGGCGGGGGGGGAGAACAATGAGCAGTTCTTC; CDR3: CASSHNLAGGENNEQFF
V: TRBV10-3; D: .; J: TRBJ2-3; size: .; DNA: TGTGCCACCCAGGGGGGGGGGGCTAGCACAGATACGCAGTATTTT; CDR3: CATQGGGASTDTQYF
V: TRBV19; D: TRBD1; J: TRBJ1-1; size: few; DNA: TGTGCCAGTCACAGGGGGGCTGAAGCTTTCTTT; CDR3: CASHRGAEAFF
V: TRBV18; D: .; J: TRBJ1-1; size: once; DNA: TGTGCCAGCTCACCGCCCGATCGGCTCCACACTGAAGCTTTCTTT; CDR3: CASSPPDRLHTEAFF
V: TRBV6-5; D: TRBD1; J: TRBJ2-1; size: .; DNA: TGTGCCAGCAGTTACCGACAGGGTATAATATCCTACAATGAGCAGTTCTTC; CDR3: CASSYRQGIISYNEQFF
V: TRBV29-1; D: .; J: TRBJ2-2; size: .; DNA: TGCAGCGTTTTCCCTTTTGGGGCGAACACCGGGGAGCTGTTTTTT; CDR3: CSVFPFGANTGELFF
V: TRBV10-3; D: .; J: TRBJ1-5; size: few; DNA: TGTGCCATCAGTGAACAGGGATATAGCAATCAGCCCCAGCATTTT; CDR3: CAISEQGYSNQPQHF
V: TRBV6-1; D: .; J: TRBJ2-7; size: few; DNA: TGTGCCAGCAGTGACGGAGCCCTCACCTACGAGCAGTACTTC; CDR3: CASSDGALTYEQYF